A single T cell receptor beta chain is shown here with its context. The sample belongs to a study of blood T cell repertoires in COVID-19. Only in-frame clones appear in the TCRdb table, and some are missing; sequencing was by immunoSEQ multiplex PCR. The data contain 150,000 to 200,000 clones, around 79% of them singletons. Cohorts were based on clinical histories the participants reported. CDR3 length: 13 amino acids. Germline values: CDR1 KGHSH, CDR2 LQKENI. The V gene end was trimmed by 5 bases and the J gene end by 5 bases; junction bases not matched to a gene: 4. Sequenced: PBMCs or T cells enriched from blood (not recorded which). This TCR was recovered from a man aged 50-59 years who had recovered from COVID-19. The chain links TRBV18 to TRBJ1-2, with 8 bases that match TRBD1. Here the CDR3 reads CASSRTGSYGYTF. The DNA for the CDR3 is TGTGCCAGCTCAAGGACAGGGTCTTATGGCTACACCTTC.